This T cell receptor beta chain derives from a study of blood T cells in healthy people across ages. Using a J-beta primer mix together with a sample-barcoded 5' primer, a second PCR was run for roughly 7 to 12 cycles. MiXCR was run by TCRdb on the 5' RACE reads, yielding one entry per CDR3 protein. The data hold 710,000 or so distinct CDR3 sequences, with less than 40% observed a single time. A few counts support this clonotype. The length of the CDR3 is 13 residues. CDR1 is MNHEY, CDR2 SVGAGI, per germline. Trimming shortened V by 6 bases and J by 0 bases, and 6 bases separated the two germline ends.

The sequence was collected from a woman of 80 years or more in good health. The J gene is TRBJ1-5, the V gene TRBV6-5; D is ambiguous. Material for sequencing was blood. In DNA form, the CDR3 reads TGTGCCAGCAGGGGGTTTAGCAATCAGCCCCAGCATTTT. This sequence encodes CASRGFSNQPQHF.